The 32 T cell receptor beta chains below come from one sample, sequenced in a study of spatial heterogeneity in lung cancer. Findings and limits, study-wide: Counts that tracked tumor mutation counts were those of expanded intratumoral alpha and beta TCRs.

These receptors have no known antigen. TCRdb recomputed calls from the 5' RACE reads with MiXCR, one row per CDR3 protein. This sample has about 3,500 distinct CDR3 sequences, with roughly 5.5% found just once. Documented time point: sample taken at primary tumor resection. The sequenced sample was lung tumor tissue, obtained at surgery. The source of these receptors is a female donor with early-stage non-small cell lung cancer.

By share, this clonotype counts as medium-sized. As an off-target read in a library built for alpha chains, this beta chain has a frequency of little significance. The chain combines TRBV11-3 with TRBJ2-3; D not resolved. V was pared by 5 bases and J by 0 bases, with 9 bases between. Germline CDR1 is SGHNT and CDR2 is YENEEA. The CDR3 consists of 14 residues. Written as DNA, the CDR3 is TGTGCCAGCAGCCGTTTACGAAGCACAGATACGCAGTATTTT. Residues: CASSRLRSTDTQYF.

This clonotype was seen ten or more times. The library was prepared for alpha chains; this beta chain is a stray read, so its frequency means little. The CDR3 loop reads CASSFGTAQPQHF. The CDR3 DNA sequence: TGTGCCAGCAGTTTTGGGACAGCTCAGCCCCAGCATTTT. This chain joins TRBV28 and TRBJ1-5; TRBD1 matches 7 bases. V shed 3 bases and J 6 bases; nucleotides not matched to a gene: 2. The CDR3 consists of 13 residues. Germline CDR1 reads MDHEN; CDR2 reads SYDVKM.

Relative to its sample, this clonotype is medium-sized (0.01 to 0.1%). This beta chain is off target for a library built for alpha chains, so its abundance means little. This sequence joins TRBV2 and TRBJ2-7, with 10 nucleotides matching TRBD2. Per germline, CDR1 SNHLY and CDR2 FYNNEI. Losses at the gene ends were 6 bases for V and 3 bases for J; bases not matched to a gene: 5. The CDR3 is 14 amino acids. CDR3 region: CASRLAGRHYEQYV. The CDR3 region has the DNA TGTGCCAGCAGACTAGCGGGGAGGCACTACGAGCAGTACGTC.

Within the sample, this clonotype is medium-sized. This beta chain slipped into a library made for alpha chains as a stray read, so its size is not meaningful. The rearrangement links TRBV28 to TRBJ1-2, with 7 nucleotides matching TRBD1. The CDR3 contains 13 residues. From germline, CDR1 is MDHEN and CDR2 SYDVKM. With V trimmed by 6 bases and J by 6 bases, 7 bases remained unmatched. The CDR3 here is CASRYRGADGYTF. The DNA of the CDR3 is TGTGCCAGCAGGTACAGGGGCGCCGATGGCTACACCTTC.

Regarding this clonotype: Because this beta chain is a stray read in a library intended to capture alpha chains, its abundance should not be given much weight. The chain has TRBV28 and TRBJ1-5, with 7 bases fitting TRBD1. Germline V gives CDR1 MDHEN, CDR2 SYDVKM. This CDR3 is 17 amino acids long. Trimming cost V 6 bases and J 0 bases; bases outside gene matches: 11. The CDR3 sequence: CASRKTGPPISNQPQHF. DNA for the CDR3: TGTGCCAGCAGGAAGACAGGGCCCCCCATTAGCAATCAGCCCCAGCATTTT.

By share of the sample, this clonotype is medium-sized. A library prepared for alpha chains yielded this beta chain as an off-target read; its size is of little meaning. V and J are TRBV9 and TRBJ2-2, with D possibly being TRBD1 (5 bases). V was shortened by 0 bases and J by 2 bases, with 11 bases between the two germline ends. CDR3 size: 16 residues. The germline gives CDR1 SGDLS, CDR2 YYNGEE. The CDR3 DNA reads TGTGCCAGCAGCGTAGCGACAGCCGCAAACACCGGGGAGCTGTTTTTT. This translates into CASSVATAANTGELFF.

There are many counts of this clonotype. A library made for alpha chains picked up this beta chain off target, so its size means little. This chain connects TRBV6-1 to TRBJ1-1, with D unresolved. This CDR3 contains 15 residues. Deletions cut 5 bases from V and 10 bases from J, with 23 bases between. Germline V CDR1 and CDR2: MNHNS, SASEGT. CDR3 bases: TGTGCCAGCAGTCTCACGGACGGGTATAAAGGGCGAGCTTTCTTT. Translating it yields CASSLTDGYKGRAFF.

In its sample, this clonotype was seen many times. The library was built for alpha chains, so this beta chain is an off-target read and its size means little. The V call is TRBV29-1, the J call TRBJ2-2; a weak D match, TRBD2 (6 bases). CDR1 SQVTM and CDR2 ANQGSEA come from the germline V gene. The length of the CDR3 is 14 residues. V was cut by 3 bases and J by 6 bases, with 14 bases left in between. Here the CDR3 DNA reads TGCAGCGTTGAGCTAGCGTCCAAGCCCGGGGAGCTGTTTTTT. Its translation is CSVELASKPGELFF.

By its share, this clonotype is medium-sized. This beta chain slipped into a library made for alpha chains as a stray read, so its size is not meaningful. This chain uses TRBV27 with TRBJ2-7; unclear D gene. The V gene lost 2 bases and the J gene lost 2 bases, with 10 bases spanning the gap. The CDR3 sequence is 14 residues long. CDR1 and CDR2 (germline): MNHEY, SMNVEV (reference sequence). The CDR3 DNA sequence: TGTGCCAGCAGTTTAGGTAGGACCACCTACGAGCAGTACTTC. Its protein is CASSLGRTTYEQYF.

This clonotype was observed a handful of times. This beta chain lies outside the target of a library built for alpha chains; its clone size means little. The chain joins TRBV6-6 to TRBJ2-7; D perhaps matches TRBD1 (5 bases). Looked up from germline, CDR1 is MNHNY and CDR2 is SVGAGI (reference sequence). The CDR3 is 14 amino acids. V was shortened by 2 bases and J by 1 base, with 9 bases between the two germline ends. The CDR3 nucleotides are TGTGCCAGCAGTTACCTAGACAGTTCCTACGAGCAGTACTTC. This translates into CASSYLDSSYEQYF.

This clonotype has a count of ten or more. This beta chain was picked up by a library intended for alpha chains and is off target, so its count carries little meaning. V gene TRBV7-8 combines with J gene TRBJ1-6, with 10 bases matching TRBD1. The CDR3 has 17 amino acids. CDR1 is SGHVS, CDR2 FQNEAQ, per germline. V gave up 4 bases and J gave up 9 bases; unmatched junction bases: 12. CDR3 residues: CASSYPGQGTLGSPLHF. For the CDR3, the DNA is TGTGCCAGCAGCTACCCGGGACAGGGGACCTTAGGTTCACCCCTCCACTTT.

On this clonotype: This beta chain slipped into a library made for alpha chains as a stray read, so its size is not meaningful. Written as DNA, the CDR3 is TGTGCCAGCACTGGGGGCTATGGCTACACCTTC. It is translated as CASTGGYGYTF. V usage is TRBV2 and J usage is TRBJ1-2; tentative D call: TRBD1 (5 bases). This CDR3 region has 11 residues. Germline loops: CDR1 SNHLY, CDR2 FYNNEI. The ends were cut back, 7 bases at V and 4 bases at J, with 7 bases in the middle.

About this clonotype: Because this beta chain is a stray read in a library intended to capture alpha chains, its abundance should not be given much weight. Here the CDR3 reads CASSQIGLAGGSTTDTQYF. The CDR3 bases are TGTGCCAGCAGCCAAATCGGACTAGCGGGAGGGTCTACTACAGATACGCAGTATTTT. The chain links TRBV9 to TRBJ2-3; TRBD2 matches at 15 bases. The germline V gene has CDR1 SGDLS and CDR2 YYNGEE. The CDR3 has 19 residues. The V segment lost 4 bases and the J segment 3 bases; nucleotides outside the gene matches: 12.

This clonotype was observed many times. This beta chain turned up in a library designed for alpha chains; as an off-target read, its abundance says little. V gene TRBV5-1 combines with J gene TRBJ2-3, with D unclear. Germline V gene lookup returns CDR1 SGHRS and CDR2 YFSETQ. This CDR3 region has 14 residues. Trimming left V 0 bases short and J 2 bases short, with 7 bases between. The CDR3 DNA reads TGCGCCAGCAGCTTGGCCCCCCTCACAGATACGCAGTATTTT. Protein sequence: CASSLAPLTDTQYF. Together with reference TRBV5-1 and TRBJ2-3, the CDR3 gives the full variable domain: KAGVTQTPRYLIKTRGQQVTLSCSPISGHRSVSWYQQTPGQGLQFLFEYFSETQRNKGNFPGRFSGRQFSNSRSEMNVSTLELGDSALYLCASSLAPLTDTQYFGPGTRLTVL.

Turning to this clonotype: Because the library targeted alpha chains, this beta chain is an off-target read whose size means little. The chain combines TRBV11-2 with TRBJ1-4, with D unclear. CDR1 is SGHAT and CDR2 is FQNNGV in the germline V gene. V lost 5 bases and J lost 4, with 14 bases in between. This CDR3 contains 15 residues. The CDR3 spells CASSPNGLVNEKLFF. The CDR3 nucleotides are TGTGCCAGCAGCCCGAATGGGCTAGTTAATGAAAAACTGTTTTTT.

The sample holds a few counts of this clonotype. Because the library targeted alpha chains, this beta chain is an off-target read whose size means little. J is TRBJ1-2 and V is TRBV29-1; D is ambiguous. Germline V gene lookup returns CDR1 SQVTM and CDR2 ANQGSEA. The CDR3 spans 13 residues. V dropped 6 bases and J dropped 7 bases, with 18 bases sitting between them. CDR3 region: CSVISPVTFGYTF. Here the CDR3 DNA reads TGCAGCGTCATTAGTCCAGTTACTTTTGGCTACACCTTC.

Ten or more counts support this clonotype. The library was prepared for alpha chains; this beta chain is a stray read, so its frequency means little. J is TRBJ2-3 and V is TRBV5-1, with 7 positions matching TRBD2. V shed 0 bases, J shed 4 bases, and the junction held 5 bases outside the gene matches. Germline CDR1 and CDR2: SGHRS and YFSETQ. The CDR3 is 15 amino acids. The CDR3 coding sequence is TGCGCCAGCAGCTTGGTTCAGCGGGAAGCAGATACGCAGTATTTT. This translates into CASSLVQREADTQYF.

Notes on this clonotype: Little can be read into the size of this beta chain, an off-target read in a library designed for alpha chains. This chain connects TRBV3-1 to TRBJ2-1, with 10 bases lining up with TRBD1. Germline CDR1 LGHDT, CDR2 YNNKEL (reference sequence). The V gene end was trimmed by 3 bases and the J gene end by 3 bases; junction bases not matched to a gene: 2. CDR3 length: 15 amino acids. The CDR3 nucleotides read TGTGCCAGCAGCCACCGGGACAGGGGCTACAATGAGCAGTTCTTC. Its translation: CASSHRDRGYNEQFF.

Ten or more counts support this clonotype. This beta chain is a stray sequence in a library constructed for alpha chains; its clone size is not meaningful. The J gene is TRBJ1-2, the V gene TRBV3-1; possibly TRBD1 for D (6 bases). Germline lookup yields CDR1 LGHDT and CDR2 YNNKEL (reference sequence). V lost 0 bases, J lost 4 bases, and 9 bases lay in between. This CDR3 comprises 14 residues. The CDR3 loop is CASSQEGAGYGYTF. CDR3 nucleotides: TGTGCCAGCAGCCAAGAGGGGGCCGGCTATGGCTACACCTTC.

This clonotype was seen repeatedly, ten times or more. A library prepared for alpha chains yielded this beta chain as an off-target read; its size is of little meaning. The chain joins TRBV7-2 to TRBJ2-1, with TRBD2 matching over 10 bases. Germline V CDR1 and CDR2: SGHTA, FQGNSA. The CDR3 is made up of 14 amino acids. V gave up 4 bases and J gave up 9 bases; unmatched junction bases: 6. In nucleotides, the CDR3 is TGTGCCAGCAGCTACCTAGCGGGGGCAAGTGAGCAGTTCTTC. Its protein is CASSYLAGASEQFF.

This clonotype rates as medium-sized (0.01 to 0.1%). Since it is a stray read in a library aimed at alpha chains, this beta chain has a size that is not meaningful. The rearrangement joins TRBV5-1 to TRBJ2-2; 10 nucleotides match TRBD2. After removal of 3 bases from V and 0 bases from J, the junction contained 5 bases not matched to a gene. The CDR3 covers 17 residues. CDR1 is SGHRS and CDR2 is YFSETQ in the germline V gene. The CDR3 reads CASSSGLAPTNTGELFF. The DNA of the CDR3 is TGCGCCAGCAGCTCGGGACTAGCGCCTACGAACACCGGGGAGCTGTTTTTT.

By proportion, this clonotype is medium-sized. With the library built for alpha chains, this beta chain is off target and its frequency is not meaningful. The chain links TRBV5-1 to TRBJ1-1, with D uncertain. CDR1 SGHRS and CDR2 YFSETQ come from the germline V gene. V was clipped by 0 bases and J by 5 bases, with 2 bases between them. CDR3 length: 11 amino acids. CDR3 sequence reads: CASSLETEAFF. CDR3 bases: TGCGCCAGCAGCTTGGAAACTGAAGCTTTCTTT. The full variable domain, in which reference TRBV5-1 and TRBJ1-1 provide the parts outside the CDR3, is KAGVTQTPRYLIKTRGQQVTLSCSPISGHRSVSWYQQTPGQGLQFLFEYFSETQRNKGNFPGRFSGRQFSNSRSEMNVSTLELGDSALYLCASSLETEAFFGQGTRLTVV.

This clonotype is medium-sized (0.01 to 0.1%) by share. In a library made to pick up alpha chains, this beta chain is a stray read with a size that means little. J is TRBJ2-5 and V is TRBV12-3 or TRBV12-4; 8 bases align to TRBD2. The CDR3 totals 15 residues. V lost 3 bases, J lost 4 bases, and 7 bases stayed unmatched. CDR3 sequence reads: CASSLVSGGGETQYF. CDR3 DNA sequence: TGTGCCAGCAGTTTGGTCAGCGGGGGAGGAGAGACCCAGTACTTC.

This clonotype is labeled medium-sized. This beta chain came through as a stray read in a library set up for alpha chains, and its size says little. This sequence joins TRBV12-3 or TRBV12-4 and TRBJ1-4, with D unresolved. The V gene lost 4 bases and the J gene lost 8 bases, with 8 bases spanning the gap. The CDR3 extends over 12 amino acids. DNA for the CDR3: TGTGCCAGCAGTTCCGGGATGGAAAAACTGTTTTTT. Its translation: CASSSGMEKLFF.

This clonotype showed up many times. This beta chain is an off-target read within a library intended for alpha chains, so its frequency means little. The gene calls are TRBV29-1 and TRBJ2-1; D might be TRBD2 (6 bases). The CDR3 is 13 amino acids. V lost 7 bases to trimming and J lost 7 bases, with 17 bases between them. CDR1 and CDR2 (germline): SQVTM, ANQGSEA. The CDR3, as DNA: TGCAGCGCCGTGGGTCGGGAGTTGAATGAGCAGTTCTTC. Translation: CSAVGRELNEQFF.

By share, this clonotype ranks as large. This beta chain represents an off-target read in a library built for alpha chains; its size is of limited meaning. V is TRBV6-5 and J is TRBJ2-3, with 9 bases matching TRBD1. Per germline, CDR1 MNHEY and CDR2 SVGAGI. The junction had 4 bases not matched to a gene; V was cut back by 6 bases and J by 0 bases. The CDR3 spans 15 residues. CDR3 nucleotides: TGTGCCAGCAGCCCTGACAGGGGGAGCACAGATACGCAGTATTTT. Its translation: CASSPDRGSTDTQYF.

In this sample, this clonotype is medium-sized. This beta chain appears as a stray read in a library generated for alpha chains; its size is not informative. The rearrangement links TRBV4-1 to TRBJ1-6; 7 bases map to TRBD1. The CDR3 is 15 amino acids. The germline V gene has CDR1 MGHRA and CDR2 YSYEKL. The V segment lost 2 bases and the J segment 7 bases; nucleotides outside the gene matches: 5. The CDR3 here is CASSQTGDANSPLHF. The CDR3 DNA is TGCGCCAGCAGCCAAACAGGGGACGCAAATTCACCCCTCCACTTT.

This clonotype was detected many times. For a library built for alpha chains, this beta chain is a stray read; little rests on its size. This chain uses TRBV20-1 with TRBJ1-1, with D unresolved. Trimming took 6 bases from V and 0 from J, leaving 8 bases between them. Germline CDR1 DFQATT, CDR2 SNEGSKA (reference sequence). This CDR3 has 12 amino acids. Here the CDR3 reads CSAQSMNTEAFF. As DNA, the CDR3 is TGCAGTGCGCAAAGTATGAACACTGAAGCTTTCTTT.

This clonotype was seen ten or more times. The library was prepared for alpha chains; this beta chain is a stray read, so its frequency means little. The CDR3: CASSGREGVSYGYTF. CDR3 bases: TGTGCCAGCTCCGGTAGGGAAGGGGTCAGCTATGGCTACACCTTC. The chain links TRBV13 to TRBJ1-2; D might be TRBD1 (5 bases). Looked up from germline, CDR1 is PRHDT and CDR2 is FYEKMQ (reference sequence). Trimming removed 8 bases at V and 4 bases at J, with 20 bases between. This CDR3 contains 15 residues. Complete variable domain (other parts from reference TRBV13 and TRBJ1-2): AAGVIQSPRHLIKEKRETATLKCYPIPRHDTVYWYQQGPGQDPQFLISFYEKMQSDKGSIPDRFSAQQFSDYHSELNMSSLELGDSALYFCASSGREGVSYGYTFGSGTRLTVV.

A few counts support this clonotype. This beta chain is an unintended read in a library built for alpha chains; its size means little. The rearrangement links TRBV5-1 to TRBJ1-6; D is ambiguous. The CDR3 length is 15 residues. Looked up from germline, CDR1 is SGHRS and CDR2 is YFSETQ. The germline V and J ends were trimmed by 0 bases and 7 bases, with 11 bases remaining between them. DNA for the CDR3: TGCGCCAGCAGCTTGGGAGAGTTGTGGAATTCACCCCTCCACTTT. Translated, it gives CASSLGELWNSPLHF. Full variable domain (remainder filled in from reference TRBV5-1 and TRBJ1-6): KAGVTQTPRYLIKTRGQQVTLSCSPISGHRSVSWYQQTPGQGLQFLFEYFSETQRNKGNFPGRFSGRQFSNSRSEMNVSTLELGDSALYLCASSLGELWNSPLHFGNGTRLTVT.

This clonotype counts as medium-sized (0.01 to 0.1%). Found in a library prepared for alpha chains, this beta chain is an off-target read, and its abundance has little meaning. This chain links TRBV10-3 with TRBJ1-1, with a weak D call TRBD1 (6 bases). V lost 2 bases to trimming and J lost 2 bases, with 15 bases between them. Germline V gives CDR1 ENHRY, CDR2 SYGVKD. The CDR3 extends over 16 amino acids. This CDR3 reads CAISEPIGGRNTEAFF. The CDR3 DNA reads TGTGCCATCAGTGAGCCCATCGGGGGGCGAAACACTGAAGCTTTCTTT.

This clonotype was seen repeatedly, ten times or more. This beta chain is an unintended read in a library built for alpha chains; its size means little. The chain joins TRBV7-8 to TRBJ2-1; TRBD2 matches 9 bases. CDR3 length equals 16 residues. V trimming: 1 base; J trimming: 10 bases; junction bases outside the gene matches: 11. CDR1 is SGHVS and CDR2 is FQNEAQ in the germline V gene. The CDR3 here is CASSLGGGRAGTEQFF. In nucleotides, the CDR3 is TGTGCCAGCAGCTTAGGCGGCGGGAGGGCTGGGACGGAGCAGTTCTTC.